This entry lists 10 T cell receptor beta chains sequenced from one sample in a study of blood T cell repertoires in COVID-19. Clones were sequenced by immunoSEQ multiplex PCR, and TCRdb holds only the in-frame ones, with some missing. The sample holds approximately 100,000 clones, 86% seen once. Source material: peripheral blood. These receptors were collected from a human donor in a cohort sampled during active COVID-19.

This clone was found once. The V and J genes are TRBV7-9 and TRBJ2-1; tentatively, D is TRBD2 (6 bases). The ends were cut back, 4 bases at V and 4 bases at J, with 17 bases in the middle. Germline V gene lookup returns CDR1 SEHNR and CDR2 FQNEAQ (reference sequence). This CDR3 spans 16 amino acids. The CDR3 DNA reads TGTGCCAGCAGCTCTGTACCGGGAGTGGTGTACAATGAGCAGTTCTTC. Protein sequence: CASSSVPGVVYNEQFF.

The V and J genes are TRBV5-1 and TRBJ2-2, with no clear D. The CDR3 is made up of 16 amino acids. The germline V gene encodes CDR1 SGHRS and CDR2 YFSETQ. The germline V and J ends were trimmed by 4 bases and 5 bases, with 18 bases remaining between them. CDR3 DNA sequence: TGCGCCAGCAGCCTAACGGCCGTAATCGGGACCGGGGAGCTGTTTTTT. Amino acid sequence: CASSLTAVIGTGELFF.

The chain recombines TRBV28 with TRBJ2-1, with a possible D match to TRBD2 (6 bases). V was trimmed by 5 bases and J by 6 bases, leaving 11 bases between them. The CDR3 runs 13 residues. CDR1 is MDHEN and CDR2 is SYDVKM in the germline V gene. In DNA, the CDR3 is TGTGCCAGCAGTCCGGGACTCGGCAATGAGCAGTTCTTC. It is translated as CASSPGLGNEQFF.

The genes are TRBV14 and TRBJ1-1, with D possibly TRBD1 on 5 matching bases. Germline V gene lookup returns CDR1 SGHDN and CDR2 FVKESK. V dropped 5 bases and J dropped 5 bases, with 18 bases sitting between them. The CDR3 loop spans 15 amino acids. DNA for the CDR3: TGTGCCAGCAGCGATAGGAGGGGCTGGGGGACTGAAGCTTTCTTT. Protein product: CASSDRRGWGTEAFF.

Here the CDR3 reads CASTGVCSGNTIYF. The DNA for the CDR3 is TGTGCCAGCACCGGGGTTTGCTCTGGAAACACCATATATTTT. The chain couples TRBV11-3 to TRBJ1-3; D ambiguous. The CDR3 spans 14 residues. V was pared by 7 bases and J by 0 bases, with 10 bases between. CDR1 and CDR2 from the germline V gene are SGHNT and YENEEA.

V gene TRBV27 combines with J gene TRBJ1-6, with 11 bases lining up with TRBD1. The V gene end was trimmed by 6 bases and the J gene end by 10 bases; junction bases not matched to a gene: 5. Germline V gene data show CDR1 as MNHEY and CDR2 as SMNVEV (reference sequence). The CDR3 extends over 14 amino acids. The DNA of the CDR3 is TGTGCCAGCAGCACCGGGACAGGGGGATCACCCCTCCACTTT. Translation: CASSTGTGGSPLHF.

In nucleotides, the CDR3 is TGTGCCAGCAGTGAGGCCGGGACAGGGGCCTACGAGCAGTACTTC. Translated: CASSEAGTGAYEQYF. This sequence joins TRBV28 and TRBJ2-7, with 10 nucleotides matching TRBD1. This CDR3 comprises 15 residues. Losses at the gene ends were 5 bases for V and 2 bases for J; bases not matched to a gene: 6. The germline CDR1 and CDR2 sequences are MDHEN and SYDVKM.

Here the CDR3 reads CASGLQGLGNQPQHF. As DNA, the CDR3 is TGTGCTAGTGGGCTACAGGGGCTAGGCAATCAGCCCCAGCATTTT. V usage is TRBV12-5 and J usage is TRBJ1-5, with TRBD1 identical over 7 bases. Germline V gives CDR1 LGHNT, CDR2 FRNRAP. The CDR3 contains 15 residues. Trimming at V came to 6 bases and at J to 2 bases, leaving 7 bases not matched to a gene.

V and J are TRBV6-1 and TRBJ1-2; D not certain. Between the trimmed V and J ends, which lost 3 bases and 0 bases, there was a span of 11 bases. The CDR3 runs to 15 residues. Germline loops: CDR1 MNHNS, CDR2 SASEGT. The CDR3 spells CASSDAKPSNYGYTF. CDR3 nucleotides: TGTGCCAGCAGTGACGCGAAGCCTTCTAACTATGGCTACACCTTC.

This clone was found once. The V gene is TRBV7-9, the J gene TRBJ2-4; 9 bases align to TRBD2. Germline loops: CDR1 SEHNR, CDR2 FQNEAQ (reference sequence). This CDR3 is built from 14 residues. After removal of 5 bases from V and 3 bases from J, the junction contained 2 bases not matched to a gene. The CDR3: CASSGGRDKNIQYF. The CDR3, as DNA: TGTGCCAGCAGCGGCGGGAGGGACAAAAACATTCAGTACTTC.